A selection of T cell receptor beta chains follows, all from one sample in a study of CD8+CD57+ T cells in acquired aplastic anemia. TCRdb itself ran the reads through MiXCR, one entry per CDR3 protein. Of tens of thousands of distinct CDR3 sequences listed, less than 65% are singletons. Input material: sorted CD4+, CD8+, or CD8+CD57+ T cells (not recorded which) from PBMCs. Every receptor here comes from a human donor with aplastic anemia. CDR3s include the opening cysteine and the closing phenylalanine or tryptophan. Some rows mark clone size as missing; the rest say once, few, many or name a class of expanded clone.

J | V | size | CDR3
TRBJ2-5 | TRBV7-2 | . | CASSLEGLETQHF
TRBJ1-6 | TRBV14 | few | CASSQWGQGGISPLHF
TRBJ2-7 | TRBV7-8 | . | CASSSPGQGFPDEQYF
TRBJ1-1 | TRBV10-3 | . | CAISGAPNTEAFF
TRBJ2-1 | TRBV2 | few | CAISTSSLSEQFF
TRBJ2-7 | TRBV2 | few | CASTWTSGSYEQYF
TRBJ2-7 | TRBV15 | . | CATSIQDRGPYEQYF
TRBJ1-2 | TRBV28 | many | CASTPTAEIPYGYTF
TRBJ1-2 | TRBV29-1 | . | CSGAQGGYGYTF
TRBJ1-5 | TRBV12-3/TRBV12-4 | few | CASSPTGVGNQPQHF
TRBJ2-7 | TRBV5-5 | many | CASGGQGVHEQYF
TRBJ2-7 | TRBV20-1 | . | CSASRGPDNYEQYF
TRBJ1-5 | TRBV19 | once | CASSTQVTQPQHF
TRBJ2-1 | TRBV2 | few | CASKTGGYNEQFF
TRBJ2-3 | TRBV13 | many | CASSLDGNTDTQYF
TRBJ1-1 | TRBV13 | many | CASSLGAGGKNEAFF
TRBJ2-7 | TRBV10-1 | . | CASRPDRSYEQYF
TRBJ2-5 | TRBV20-1 | . | CSASYLSEETQYF
TRBJ2-7 | TRBV24-1 | . | CATSAGQGNDEQYF